Listed below are T cell receptor beta chains from one sample, sequenced in a study of blood T cells in healthy people across ages. TCRdb ran MiXCR on the 5' RACE reads and lists one entry per CDR3 protein. The sample holds about 1.8 million distinct CDR3 sequences, around 48% seen once. The sample was blood. The receptors were gathered from a woman in her thirties or forties in good health. Both conserved end residues are part of each CDR3.

j_gene: -
v_gene: TRBV13
CDR3aa: CASSLLTSGPHEQYF

j_gene: TRBJ1-4
v_gene: TRBV28
CDR3aa: CASSIPDRKLFF

j_gene: TRBJ1-2
v_gene: TRBV12-3/TRBV12-4
CDR3aa: CASSLGGPGGYTF

j_gene: TRBJ2-1
v_gene: TRBV11-2
CDR3aa: CASSLGGRRTGYYNEQFF

j_gene: TRBJ2-3
v_gene: TRBV9
CDR3aa: CASGMGLAGEQDTQYF

j_gene: TRBJ2-3
v_gene: TRBV5-1
CDR3aa: CASSRSLGRGNTDTQYF

j_gene: TRBJ2-7
v_gene: TRBV29-1
CDR3aa: CSVASGERNEQYF

j_gene: TRBJ1-6
v_gene: TRBV14
CDR3aa: CASRGPGTPNSPLHF

j_gene: TRBJ1-2
v_gene: TRBV6-5
CDR3aa: CAVQTVSFPYGYTF

j_gene: TRBJ1-5
v_gene: TRBV24-1
CDR3aa: CATSPGGRSNQPQHF

j_gene: TRBJ1-4
v_gene: TRBV7-2
CDR3aa: CASSLVTGPNEKLFF

j_gene: TRBJ1-2
v_gene: TRBV9
CDR3aa: CASSVGQFNYGYTF

j_gene: TRBJ2-3
v_gene: TRBV6-5
CDR3aa: CASSYGTTLVGGVTDTQYF

j_gene: TRBJ2-5
v_gene: TRBV11-3
CDR3aa: CASSQLDRGETQYF

j_gene: TRBJ2-7
v_gene: TRBV18
CDR3aa: CASSPRGQYEQYF

j_gene: -
v_gene: TRBV6-2/TRBV6-3
CDR3aa: CASSDRDVSYEQYF

j_gene: TRBJ2-3
v_gene: TRBV5-1
CDR3aa: CASSLATLIDTQYF

j_gene: TRBJ2-3
v_gene: TRBV6-2/TRBV6-3
CDR3aa: CASSYSTSGLRHTQYF

j_gene: TRBJ2-1
v_gene: TRBV3-1
CDR3aa: CASSQDMASNEQFF

j_gene: TRBJ2-1
v_gene: TRBV25-1
CDR3aa: CASMALGPGSQFF

j_gene: TRBJ2-1
v_gene: TRBV7-2
CDR3aa: CASSLAGIRDNEQFF

j_gene: TRBJ2-3
v_gene: TRBV4-3
CDR3aa: CASSQSIAGGTDTQYF

j_gene: TRBJ2-1
v_gene: TRBV3-1
CDR3aa: CASRLTHSGSYNEQFF

j_gene: TRBJ2-3
v_gene: TRBV7-3
CDR3aa: CASSPWTGRTTDTQYF

j_gene: TRBJ2-3
v_gene: TRBV9
CDR3aa: CASSPRSRDTDTQYF